These 27 T cell receptor beta chains share one sample of origin, sequenced in a study of cytotoxic CD8 clonotypes in ibrutinib-treated CLL (dated by TCRdb to the early 2020s). The time point label here, explained by the study, means: progressive disease on ibrutinib. Library preparation was by the immunoSEQ multiplex PCR assay. Here the immuneACCESS table is served through TCRdb, limited to in-frame sequences with V and J called. Missing clones are a known gap in these copies; in checked studies unresolved V genes cover under half, and the rest lacks a known reason. For this sample the table gives 250,000 to 350,000 clones, of which approximately 76% were detected only once. About 5.3% of the sample comes from the top ten. Sample: PBMCs, taken at disease progression, from a patient treated with ibrutinib. Receptors originate from a human donor with chronic lymphocytic leukemia.

The chain recombines TRBV10-3 with TRBJ2-7, with TRBD2 as a possible D gene (5 bases). This CDR3 comprises 15 residues. Germline V gene sequence: CDR1 ENHRY, CDR2 SYGVKD. V was pared by 3 bases and J by 0 bases, with 12 bases between. The CDR3 region has the DNA TGTGCCATCAGTGACGGCGGGCTGGGCTCCTACGAGCAGTACTTC. Protein sequence: CAISDGGLGSYEQYF.

The chain has TRBV2 and TRBJ1-6, with D possibly TRBD1 on 6 matching bases. Trimming shortened V by 3 bases and J by 10 bases, and 10 bases separated the two germline ends. Germline loops: CDR1 SNHLY, CDR2 FYNNEI. This CDR3 comprises 13 residues. CDR3 region: CASSDGGLSPLHF. The DNA of the CDR3 is TGTGCCAGCAGTGACGGGGGCCTGTCACCCCTCCACTTT.

The V call is TRBV7-2, the J call TRBJ2-1; no definite D call. From germline, CDR1 is SGHTA and CDR2 FQGNSA. The CDR3 length is 13 residues. V was shortened by 5 bases and J by 4 bases, with 9 bases between the two germline ends. CDR3 coding DNA: TGTGCCAGCAGCGTCAGGATATACAATGAGCAGTTCTTC. This codes for CASSVRIYNEQFF.

The chain is built from TRBV5-6 and TRBJ2-7; 13 bases fit TRBD2. After removal of 4 bases from V and 4 bases from J, the junction contained 5 bases not matched to a gene. The CDR3 is 15 amino acids. Germline V gives CDR1 SGHDT, CDR2 YYEEEE. CDR3 sequence (DNA): TGTGCCAGCAGCCCGGGACTAGCGGGACGATACGAGCAGTACTTC. This codes for CASSPGLAGRYEQYF.

The chain carries TRBV18 and TRBJ2-7, with D tentatively TRBD1 (5 bases). Per germline, CDR1 KGHSH and CDR2 LQKENI. This CDR3 comprises 19 residues. V dropped 4 bases and J dropped 0 bases, with 25 bases sitting between them. CDR3 in amino acids: CASSRLGLLSRASSYEQYF. CDR3 bases: TGTGCCAGCTCACGCCTTGGCCTCCTTAGCAGGGCCTCCTCCTACGAGCAGTACTTC.

Only a few counts were recorded for this clone. The chain combines TRBV2 with TRBJ1-3, with D unclear. Germline loops: CDR1 SNHLY, CDR2 FYNNEI. This CDR3 spans 13 amino acids. V was cut by 5 bases and J by 2 bases, with 7 bases left in between. CDR3 in amino acids: CASSTGAGNTIYF. In DNA form, the CDR3 reads TGTGCCAGCAGTACGGGTGCTGGAAACACCATATATTTT.

This chain links TRBV11-2 with TRBJ2-7; possibly TRBD1 or TRBD2 for D (5 bases each). CDR1 and CDR2 from the germline V gene are SGHAT and FQNNGV. V lost 1 base and J lost 12, with 16 bases in between. CDR3 size: 13 residues. The CDR3 DNA reads TGTGCCAGCAGCTTAGCCGGGACCCCAAGCCGGTACTTC. The encoded protein is CASSLAGTPSRYF. Complete variable domain (other parts from reference TRBV11-2 and TRBJ2-7): EAGVAQSPRYKIIEKRQSVAFWCNPISGHATLYWYQQILGQGPKLLIQFQNNGVVDDSQLPKDRFSAERLKGVDSTLKIQPAKLEDSAVYLCASSLAGTPSRYFGPGTRLTVT.

The rearrangement links TRBV19 to TRBJ1-4; 7 positions match TRBD1. Germline V lookup: CDR1 LNHDA, CDR2 SQIVND (reference sequence). The CDR3 totals 14 residues. J gave up 5 bases and V 4 bases, and 4 bases lay outside the gene matches. DNA for the CDR3: TGTGCCAGTAGTAGCGGGACAGCCAATGAAAAACTGTTTTTT. It translates to CASSSGTANEKLFF.

The sample holds a few counts of this clone. The chain joins TRBV11-2 to TRBJ2-3, with D possibly TRBD2 on 5 matching bases. V was clipped by 2 bases and J by 8 bases, with 8 bases between them. Germline values: CDR1 SGHAT, CDR2 FQNNGV. The CDR3 extends over 12 amino acids. The CDR3 coding sequence is TGTGCCAGCAGCTTACGGGGTGGTACGCAGTATTTT. Translation: CASSLRGGTQYF.

DNA of the CDR3: TGTGCCAGCAGTTCCTGGACCTCGAGGTCCTACAATGAGCAGTTCTTC. This translates into CASSSWTSRSYNEQFF. The chain recombines TRBV28 with TRBJ2-1, with D hard to call. V lost 4 bases to trimming and J lost 1 base, with 14 bases between them. The germline gives CDR1 MDHEN, CDR2 SYDVKM. The CDR3 extends over 16 amino acids.

The CDR3 loop reads CASSVLAGVGETQYF. The CDR3 DNA follows: TGTGCCAGCAGCGTACTAGCGGGGGTAGGGGAGACCCAGTACTTC. The chain uses TRBV9 and TRBJ2-5; 10 nucleotides match TRBD2. This CDR3 region has 15 residues. V gave up 1 base and J gave up 5 bases; unmatched junction bases: 5. Looked up from germline, CDR1 is SGDLS and CDR2 is YYNGEE. Full variable domain (rest looked up from reference TRBV9 and TRBJ2-5): DSGVTQTPKHLITATGQRVTLRCSPRSGDLSVYWYQQSLDQGLQFLIQYYNGEERAKGNILERFSAQQFPDLHSELNLSSLELGDSALYFCASSVLAGVGETQYFGPGTRLLVL.

This clone was observed a few times. This chain connects TRBV6-5 to TRBJ2-7, with no clear D. The CDR3 length is 11 residues. V gave up 6 bases and J gave up 12 bases, with 15 bases separating them. From germline, CDR1 is MNHEY and CDR2 SVGAGI. The CDR3 region has the DNA TGTGCCAGCAGCCAAGGTTGGGTACGGTACTTC. Amino acids: CASSQGWVRYF.

The chain is built from TRBV19 and TRBJ2-2; D call uncertain. The CDR3 covers 14 residues. The V end was cut by 7 bases, the J end by 3 bases, with 12 bases between. Germline V gives CDR1 LNHDA, CDR2 SQIVND (reference sequence). CDR3 DNA: TGTGCCAGTATCGACGGACGTTACACCGGGGAGCTGTTTTTT. Translation: CASIDGRYTGELFF.

The CDR3 sequence: CASSYRRVTGELFF. CDR3 nucleotide sequence: TGTGCCAGCAGTTACAGGCGAGTCACCGGGGAGCTGTTTTTT. V usage is TRBV6-5 and J usage is TRBJ2-2, with D hard to call. This CDR3 has 14 amino acids. Germline CDR1 reads MNHEY; CDR2 reads SVGAGI. Trimming took off 2 bases at V and 4 bases at J, with 8 bases between the two ends.

The chain links TRBV5-1 to TRBJ2-7; weak D call: TRBD1 (5 bases). There are 13 residues in the CDR3. The V gene's germline CDR1 is SGHRS and CDR2 YFSETQ. The V end was cut by 3 bases, the J end by 3 bases, with 10 bases between. In nucleotides, the CDR3 is TGCGCCAGCAGCTGGACACAGGACTACGAGCAGTACTTC. Amino acid sequence: CASSWTQDYEQYF.

The chain recombines TRBV29-1 with TRBJ1-3, with unresolved D. The V end was cut by 5 bases, the J end by 4 bases, with 12 bases between. The V gene's germline CDR1 is SQVTM and CDR2 ANQGSEA. The CDR3 extends over 13 amino acids. This CDR3 reads CSVWKGEGNTIYF. CDR3 nucleotides: TGCAGCGTTTGGAAGGGTGAAGGAAACACCATATATTTT.

The V and J genes are TRBV25-1 and TRBJ1-1, with D possibly being TRBD1 (6 bases). V dropped 3 bases and J dropped 10 bases, with 9 bases sitting between them. The CDR3 covers 11 residues. Germline CDR1 MGHDK, CDR2 SYGVNS. DNA of the CDR3: TGTGCCAGCAGTGACCCCAGGGGAGCTTTCTTT. It specifies CASSDPRGAFF.

CDR3 in DNA: TGTGCCAGCACATTATCGCCAGGACCCAACTATGGCTACACCTTC. The encoded protein is CASTLSPGPNYGYTF. The V and J genes are TRBV2 and TRBJ1-2; no clear D. The CDR3 is 15 amino acids. Germline V CDR1 and CDR2: SNHLY, FYNNEI. The V end was cut by 7 bases, the J end by 2 bases, with 17 bases between.

The chain recombines TRBV5-1 with TRBJ2-5, with 7 bases aligning to TRBD1. CDR3 length: 14 residues. V gave up 4 bases and J gave up 2 bases; unmatched junction bases: 5. CDR1 is SGHRS and CDR2 is YFSETQ in the germline V gene. Written as DNA, the CDR3 is TGCGCCAGCAGCCCGGGGACAGCTCAAGAGACCCAGTACTTC. Its protein product is CASSPGTAQETQYF.

J is TRBJ2-4 and V is TRBV10-3, with D maybe TRBD2 (7 bases). Germline assignment: CDR1 ENHRY and CDR2 SYGVKD. The CDR3 is 14 residues long. Here the CDR3 reads CAEGGASAKNIQYF. DNA of the CDR3: TGTGCTGAAGGGGGGGCCTCTGCCAAAAACATTCAGTACTTC.

This chain joins TRBV27 and TRBJ2-2; D not certain. CDR1 is MNHEY and CDR2 is SMNVEV in the germline V gene (reference sequence). The CDR3 spans 12 residues. Trimming took off 5 bases at V and 5 bases at J, with 6 bases between the two ends. The CDR3 loop is CASSRITGELFF. For the CDR3, the DNA is TGTGCCAGCAGTCGCATTACCGGGGAGCTGTTTTTT.

V gene TRBV5-1 combines with J gene TRBJ1-5; 7 positions agree with TRBD1. The CDR3 is 19 residues long. Germline V gene lookup returns CDR1 SGHRS and CDR2 YFSETQ. With 0 bases clipped from V and 1 base from J, the junction kept 13 bases outside the gene matches. CDR3 in DNA: TGCGCCAGCAGCTTGGAAGGGGGCGCAATCGGCGGGAGCAATCAGCCCCAGCATTTT. This encodes CASSLEGGAIGGSNQPQHF.

CDR3 sequence (DNA): TGTGCCAGCAGCCGATATGCGGAAAACTATGGCTACACCTTC. As protein: CASSRYAENYGYTF. The rearrangement joins TRBV28 to TRBJ1-2; D is unclear. Germline values: CDR1 MDHEN, CDR2 SYDVKM. With 6 bases removed from V and 2 bases from J, the gap between germline ends came to 13 bases. The CDR3 totals 14 residues.

This chain joins TRBV6-1 and TRBJ1-1; D gene unclear. The CDR3 loop spans 14 amino acids. Germline V gene lookup returns CDR1 MNHNS and CDR2 SASEGT. Trimming cost V 6 bases and J 3 bases, with 14 bases left between them. In nucleotides, the CDR3 is TGTGCCAGCAGATGGTCGGCCGGGGACACTGAAGCTTTCTTT. This encodes CASRWSAGDTEAFF.

The rearrangement uses TRBV15 and TRBJ2-3; D remains ambiguous. The CDR3 consists of 17 residues. V lost 3 bases to trimming and J lost 2 bases, with 18 bases between them. CDR1 is LNHNV, CDR2 YYDKDF, per germline (reference sequence). The CDR3 spells CATSRAFLHSNTDTQYF. CDR3 coding DNA: TGTGCCACCAGCAGGGCCTTTCTTCACTCGAACACAGATACGCAGTATTTT.

This clone was counted once. The chain links TRBV7-8 to TRBJ2-2; TRBD1 might be the D (5 bases). Looked up from germline, CDR1 is SGHVS and CDR2 is FQNEAQ. The V gene lost 1 base and the J gene lost 2 bases, with 11 bases spanning the gap. The CDR3 consists of 16 residues. This CDR3 reads CASSLGAGINTGELFF. The CDR3 nucleotides are TGTGCCAGCAGCTTAGGTGCAGGGATAAACACCGGGGAGCTGTTTTTT.

The chain uses TRBV15 and TRBJ1-4; the match to TRBD1 covers 9 bases. CDR3 size: 15 residues. From germline, CDR1 is LNHNV and CDR2 YYDKDF (reference sequence). V shed 3 bases and J 7 bases; nucleotides not matched to a gene: 6. In DNA, the CDR3 is TGTGCCACCAGCAGGAGGACAGGGGAGGGTGAAAAACTGTTTTTT. It is translated as CATSRRTGEGEKLFF.